This T cell receptor beta chain was identified during a study of Ad26.COV2.S vaccination and SARS-CoV-2 variants (dated by TCRdb to about 2021). Study-level background: Vaccine-arm donors were drawn from COV1001, a multicentre, randomized, double-blind, placebo-controlled phase I-IIa trial of Ad26.COV2.S in healthy adults. Ad26.COV2.S was administered intramuscularly at a dose of 5x10^10 or 1x10^11 viral particles, either as one shot or as two shots given 56 days apart. The specificity and breadth of SARS-CoV-2-reactive T cell receptors after Ad26.COV2.S vaccination were assessed by TCRbeta repertoire sequencing. A total of 32 samples were included in the TCR-sequenced set, comprising roughly 19 Ad26.COV2.S vaccine recipients, 5 placebo recipients and 8 SARS-CoV-2 convalescent individuals. Trial participants were randomized into five groups of five, in which low-dose or high-dose Ad26.COV2.S was given once or twice, or placebo was given on both occasions. Investigators did not know the trial group allocation while performing experiments and assessing outcomes. Here is what the overall study found, with its caveats: Substantial breadth of spike-specific CD8+ and CD4+ T cell responses was reported after vaccination. Vaccine and placebo recipients had similar non-spike TCR breadth, a finding consistent with the vaccine containing only spike. Ad26.COV2.S recipients had higher spike-specific TCR breadth than placebo recipients (P = 0.0014). It was noted by the authors that total T cell responses may have been underestimated by the TCR breadth and depth analyses. The study was not powered for comparison of responses between vaccine doses or regimens.

This clone was observed once. Its antigen remains unidentified. Base qualities are not at hand, and no much larger clone is one base apart. The immunoSEQ Assay was the method used to sequence TCRbeta CDR3 regions. After extraction, genomic DNA underwent amplification by bias-controlled multiplex PCR, followed by high-throughput sequencing. Processing in the source paper ran as follows. To quantify the absolute abundance of each unique TCRbeta CDR3 region, sequences were collapsed and filtered. Usable DNA was measured by amplifying reference genes present in all nucleated cells, and TCRbeta template counts were normalized to that usable DNA to estimate T cell fraction. Repertoire TCRs were annotated as SARS-CoV-2-specific when V gene, CDR3 amino acid sequence and J gene were exactly matched to a known reactive TCR set. The reference SARS-CoV-2 TCR set came from MIRA and was filtered for enrichment in COVID-19-positive ImmuneCODE repertoires, removing public or cross-reactive TCRs. Drawing on the MIRA antigens, annotated TCRs were analysed further at the level of specific ORF or position within ORF. Depth was the summed frequency of annotated unique rearrangements, while breadth was defined as annotated unique rearrangements over total unique productive rearrangements. Two-sided Wilcoxon rank-sum tests were applied when comparing TCR breadth between groups. TCRdb took this table from immuneACCESS and kept in-frame rearrangements with V and J called. Such tables lack part of the clones; where checked against another copy, unresolved V genes explain under half of the gap, and the rest is unexplained. V and J calls plus clone size are reproduced from that table; the DNA served to infer D and trimming. The sample includes some 350,000 clones, with roughly 90% observed a single time. The top ten clonotypes cover around 5.5% of the sample.

The CDR3 spans 12 residues, from the cysteine through the phenylalanine. Only the CDR3 DNA is retained, 36 bases long and in frame from the first base. V is clipped by 7 bases and J by 7 bases, and the sequence between their germline boundaries is 13 bases long. CDR1 and CDR2 (MNHEY, SVGAGI) derive from the germline V gene. The treatment or condition label, as the study defines it: over 15 received Ad26.COV2.S at low or high dose, single or two shots; 5 received placebo; per-sample allocation not given. Repertoires of vaccine and placebo recipients were sequenced from samples taken on day 63 after the first injection. Between 29 July and 7 August 2020, Cohort 1b enrolled fewer than 30 adults aged 18-55 years at one site in Boston, USA. Ad26.COV2.S was a replication-incompetent adenovirus type 26 vector expressing a prefusion-stabilized SARS-CoV-2 spike protein from the original Wuhan strain.

This clonotype originated in a person between 18 and 65 years old who received the Ad26.COV2.S COVID-19 vaccine or a placebo. Sequenced material: peripheral blood, taken in a trial of Ad26.COV2.S vaccine versus placebo. The sequence is built from TRBV6-5 and TRBJ1-2, with the D gene too uncertain to name. The CDR3 loop reads CASTPKVGGYTF. The bases are TGTGCCAGCACTCCCAAAGTGGGTGGCTACACCTTC.